One and the same sample provided the 21 T cell receptor beta chains below, sequenced in a study of blood T cells in healthy people across ages. Primed by a sample-barcoded 5' primer and a J-beta primer mix, a second PCR proceeded for about 7 to 11 cycles. TCRdb used MiXCR to reprocess the 5' RACE reads, holding one entry per CDR3 protein. The table lists 580,000 or so distinct CDR3 sequences, around 50% of them singletons. The sample was blood. These receptor sequences come from a man at least 80 years old in good health.

The chain couples TRBV29-1 to TRBJ1-1; 7 nucleotides align to TRBD1. Germline lookup yields CDR1 SQVTM and CDR2 ANQGSEA. The CDR3 covers 11 residues. The V gene end was trimmed by 7 bases and the J gene end by 8 bases; junction bases not matched to a gene: 7. The CDR3 nucleotides are TGCAGCGACGGAGACAGGGAGGAAGCTTTCTTT. As protein: CSDGDREEAFF.

This clonotype was detected a few times. The chain employs TRBV27 and TRBJ2-1; D unclear. Germline CDR1 is MNHEY and CDR2 is SMNVEV (reference sequence). The CDR3 loop spans 14 amino acids. Trimming left V 3 bases short and J 7 bases short, with 13 bases between. CDR3 loop: CASSLRDRLNEQFF. The CDR3, as DNA: TGTGCCAGCAGTTTGAGAGACCGCTTGAATGAGCAGTTCTTC.

A note on this clonotype: One end of the junction fails to match germline, which may point to a read error. The genes are TRBV14 and TRBJ2-6; the D gene is possibly TRBD1 (5 bases). Germline V gene lookup returns CDR1 SGHDN and CDR2 FVKESK. CDR3 length equals 13 residues. CDR3 coding DNA: TGTGCCAGCAATCCCTCTGGGGCCAACGTCCAGACTTTC. This translates into CASNPSGANVQTF.

This clonotype has at least ten counts. V gene TRBV6-5 combines with J gene TRBJ1-1, with D tentatively TRBD1 (5 bases). V lost 0 bases to trimming and J lost 0 bases, with 8 bases between them. The CDR3 has 15 amino acids. From germline, CDR1 is MNHEY and CDR2 SVGAGI. The CDR3 here is CASSYSTAMNTEAFF. The DNA for the CDR3 is TGTGCCAGCAGTTACTCGACAGCGATGAACACTGAAGCTTTCTTT.

The chain couples TRBV30 to TRBJ1-5, with 7 bases aligning to TRBD1. This CDR3 is 13 amino acids long. Germline V gene data show CDR1 as GTSNPN and CDR2 as SVGIG (reference sequence). With 5 bases clipped from V and 1 base from J, the junction kept 2 bases outside the gene matches. The CDR3 loop is CAWGQASNQPQHF. The DNA of the CDR3 is TGTGCCTGGGGACAGGCGAGCAATCAGCCCCAGCATTTT. The whole variable domain, remainder taken from reference TRBV30 and TRBJ1-5, is SQTIHQWPATLVQPVGSPLSLECTVEGTSNPNLYWYRQAAGRGLQLLFYSVGIGQISSEVPQNLSASRPQDRQFILSSKKLLLSDSGFYLCAWGQASNQPQHFGDGTRLSIL.

The chain has TRBV11-1 and TRBJ1-2; TRBD1 aligns across 7 bases. Germline values: CDR1 SGHAT, CDR2 FQDESV (reference sequence). The CDR3 contains 14 residues. The V gene end was trimmed by 6 bases and the J gene end by 7 bases; junction bases not matched to a gene: 11. CDR3 sequence reads: CASSRRTGEPGYTF. DNA of the CDR3: TGTGCCAGCAGTCGACGAACAGGGGAACCTGGCTACACCTTC.

At least ten counts were recorded for this clonotype. CDR3 loop: CASSPLRASYNEQFF. Here the CDR3 DNA reads TGTGCCAGCAGTCCCCTTCGGGCGTCCTACAATGAGCAGTTCTTC. The chain is built from TRBV6-5 and TRBJ2-1; D remains unclear. Germline V gene sequence: CDR1 MNHEY, CDR2 SVGAGI. The CDR3 is 15 amino acids. V lost 5 bases and J lost 1, with 12 bases in between.

J is TRBJ1-5 and V is TRBV25-1; D remains unclear. The length of the CDR3 is 13 residues. Germline CDR1 MGHDK, CDR2 SYGVNS. Trimming shortened V by 1 base and J by 7 bases, and 8 bases separated the two germline ends. CDR3 region: CASSESGGQPQHF. In nucleotides, the CDR3 is TGTGCCAGCAGTGAATCTGGTGGACAGCCCCAGCATTTT.

This clonotype was detected only a few times. The chain couples TRBV7-2 to TRBJ1-2, with D possibly matching TRBD1 (5 bases). The germline V gene encodes CDR1 SGHTA and CDR2 FQGNSA. CDR3 length: 16 residues. Trimming took 6 bases from V and 2 from J, leaving 19 bases between them. In DNA form, the CDR3 reads TGTGCCAGCAGTCCCACGGGGCCGGGTTCCAACTATGGCTACACCTTC. Encoded protein: CASSPTGPGSNYGYTF.

The CDR3 loop is CSASEGQLYNSPLHF. DNA of the CDR3: TGCAGTGCTAGCGAGGGACAGCTATATAATTCACCCCTCCACTTT. This sequence joins TRBV20-1 and TRBJ1-6; 7 nucleotides line up with TRBD1. CDR1 and CDR2 (germline): DFQATT, SNEGSKA (reference sequence). The CDR3 loop spans 15 amino acids. V shed 3 bases and J 4 bases; nucleotides not matched to a gene: 6.

CDR3 protein: CASSFLSSGNYEQYF. CDR3 DNA: TGTGCCAGCAGCTTTCTTTCTAGCGGAAACTACGAGCAGTACTTC. This rearrangement joins TRBV5-6 to TRBJ2-7, with 7 positions matching TRBD2. The CDR3 sequence is 15 residues long. The V gene's germline CDR1 is SGHDT and CDR2 YYEEEE. The V gene end was trimmed by 2 bases and the J gene end by 3 bases; junction bases not matched to a gene: 8.

The chain is built from TRBV5-6 and TRBJ1-1; 7 bases are shared with TRBD1. Germline-derived CDR1 and CDR2 are SGHDT and YYEEEE. Trimming removed 1 base from V and 9 bases from J; junction bases left unmatched: 18. The CDR3 totals 17 residues. CDR3 sequence reads: CASSLIGPRGQNRQAFF. The CDR3 nucleotides read TGTGCCAGCAGCTTGATCGGCCCTCGGGGACAGAACAGGCAAGCTTTCTTT.

Only a few counts were recorded for this clonotype. The gene calls are TRBV7-2 and TRBJ2-3; no reliable D call. V gave up 1 base and J gave up 4 bases, with 18 bases separating them. Germline V gives CDR1 SGHTA, CDR2 FQGNSA. The CDR3 runs to 17 residues. As DNA, the CDR3 is TGTGCCAGCAGCTTAGTTCGCTCGGTAAATGGCGCAGATACGCAGTATTTT. Its protein product is CASSLVRSVNGADTQYF.

This clonotype occurred a few times. The CDR3 is CASSPGGGQVGNQPQHF. DNA of the CDR3: TGCGCCAGCAGCCCTGGGGGGGGCCAGGTTGGCAATCAGCCCCAGCATTTT. This chain connects TRBV5-1 to TRBJ1-5, with TRBD1 as a possible D gene (6 bases). CDR3 length: 17 residues. Germline loops: CDR1 SGHRS, CDR2 YFSETQ. Deletions cut 4 bases from V and 2 bases from J, with 19 bases between.

The chain has TRBV5-1 and TRBJ2-7, with TRBD2 identical over 11 bases. Germline assignment: CDR1 SGHRS and CDR2 YFSETQ. The length of the CDR3 is 16 residues. With 2 bases clipped from V and 5 bases from J, the junction kept 9 bases outside the gene matches. The CDR3 DNA sequence: TGCGCCAGCAGCTTTGCCCCTAGCGGGGGGTTTAACGAGCAGTACTTC. The encoded protein is CASSFAPSGGFNEQYF. The complete variable domain, with remaining parts taken from reference TRBV5-1 and TRBJ2-7, reads KAGVTQTPRYLIKTRGQQVTLSCSPISGHRSVSWYQQTPGQGLQFLFEYFSETQRNKGNFPGRFSGRQFSNSRSEMNVSTLELGDSALYLCASSFAPSGGFNEQYFGPGTRLTVT.

The chain recombines TRBV7-2 with TRBJ2-2; the D call may be TRBD1 or TRBD2 (6 bases each). Per the germline V gene, CDR1 is SGHTA and CDR2 is FQGNSA. The CDR3 consists of 16 residues. V lost 1 base to trimming and J lost 4 bases, with 13 bases between them. CDR3 coding DNA: TGTGCCAGCAGCTTAGTCTCCGGGGGCGGCACCGGGGAGCTGTTTTTT. Its protein is CASSLVSGGGTGELFF.

This clonotype came up once. The chain links TRBV12-3 or TRBV12-4 to TRBJ2-1; D gene uncertain. The V gene lost 3 bases and the J gene lost 6 bases, with 15 bases spanning the gap. The CDR3 is 15 amino acids. The CDR3 loop is CASSFSVPGPNEQFF. In nucleotides, the CDR3 is TGTGCCAGCAGTTTCTCCGTACCAGGCCCCAATGAGCAGTTCTTC.

The rearrangement joins TRBV6-1 to TRBJ1-5; 9 nucleotides line up with TRBD1. Trimming took 7 bases from V and 0 from J; bases not matched to a gene: 7. The CDR3 totals 16 residues. From germline, CDR1 is MNHNS and CDR2 SASEGT. In DNA form, the CDR3 reads TGTGCCAGCAACTACCTGGGACAGGGTAGCAATCAGCCCCAGCATTTT. This codes for CASNYLGQGSNQPQHF.

The gene calls are TRBV7-6 and TRBJ2-7; D possibly corresponds to TRBD2 (5 bases). CDR1 and CDR2 from the germline V gene are SGHVS and FNYEAQ. Trimming cost V 5 bases and J 3 bases, with 17 bases left between them. The CDR3 spans 15 residues. In nucleotides, the CDR3 is TGTGCCAGCAGCGAGGACTCAACACCCCTCTACGAGCAGTACTTC. It is translated as CASSEDSTPLYEQYF.

This clonotype was picked up a small number of times. The rearrangement links TRBV7-2 to TRBJ2-3; D call uncertain. Germline CDR1 SGHTA, CDR2 FQGNSA. This CDR3 is 12 amino acids long. The ends were cut back, 4 bases at V and 6 bases at J, with 8 bases in the middle. CDR3 residues: CASSSLFDTQYF. In nucleotides, the CDR3 is TGTGCCAGCAGCTCCTTATTCGATACGCAGTATTTT. Full variable domain (outside the CDR3, taken from reference TRBV7-2 and TRBJ2-3): GAGVSQSPSNKVTEKGKDVELRCDPISGHTALYWYRQSLGQGLEFLIYFQGNSAPDKSGLPSDRFSAERTGGSVSTLTIQRTQQEDSAVYLCASSSLFDTQYFGPGTRLTVL.

This clonotype showed up just a few times. The J gene is TRBJ2-5, the V gene TRBV3-1, with TRBD2 matching over 7 bases. This CDR3 contains 15 residues. Germline values: CDR1 LGHDT, CDR2 YNNKEL (reference sequence). After removal of 6 bases from V and 2 bases from J, the junction contained 9 bases not matched to a gene. The CDR3 spells CASSLSGAVQETQYF. Here the CDR3 DNA reads TGTGCCAGCAGTCTGAGCGGGGCCGTACAAGAGACCCAGTACTTC.